This T cell receptor beta chain was sequenced in a study of shared clonotypes between healthy human individuals. V gave up 7 bases and J gave up 6 bases, with 16 bases separating them. CDR1 SQVTM and CDR2 ANQGSEA come from the germline V gene. This CDR3 spans 13 amino acids. The replicate PCRs on unsorted PBMC were given about 300 ng DNA, which is about 30,000 T cell genomes. The method was immunoSEQ multiplex PCR; TCRdb's version includes in-frame clones alone and lacks a portion of them. The sample has 450,000 to 600,000 clones, more than 65% seen once. This clone was observed a handful of times. Sample: PBMCs. The J gene is TRBJ2-1, the V gene TRBV29-1, with D uncertain. The receptor comes from a middle-aged woman in good health. Some clones in this sample may be carry-over from other donors' samples. CDR3 sequence (DNA): TGCAGCGCCCTGAATGTTGGCGGCAATGAGCAGTTCTTC. It specifies CSALNVGGNEQFF.